This T cell receptor (beta chain) was profiled in a study of blood T cell repertoires in COVID-19. Study details: COVID-19 samples, acute and convalescent, were from the United States, Italy and Spain. PBMCs, B-cell-depleted T cells, or T cells provided the cDNA or gDNA that made up the material.

The CDR3 extends over 14 amino acids. Original analysis: From reference gene primer amplification, estimates of nucleated cell counts were derived. TCRdb keeps only in-frame clones here, not all; method: immunoSEQ multiplex PCR. V, J and clone size are those of that table, while D and trimming were read from the DNA. The sample yields hundreds of thousands of clones, approximately 78% seen once. The gene calls are TRBV21-1 and TRBJ2-3; TRBD2 reflects the table's D call only, with no check against the DNA. TRBV21-1 counts as a pseudogene. This TCR derives from an elderly woman with acute or convalescent COVID-19. Sequenced input: peripheral blood. CDR3 loop: CASSKYGGTDTQYF. The DNA of the CDR3 is TGTGCCAGCAGCAAATACGGGGGAACAGATACGCAGTATTTT.